This T cell receptor (beta chain) was documented in a study of blood T cell repertoires in COVID-19. Looking at the study overall: COVID-19 samples from acute and convalescent phases originated in the United States, Italy and Spain. Sources were T cells, B-cell-depleted T cells, or PBMCs; the material itself was cDNA or gDNA.

After removal of 7 bases from V and 2 bases from J, the junction contained 3 bases not matched to a gene. From germline, CDR1 is SGHRS and CDR2 YFSETQ. CDR3 length equals 13 residues. Authors' processing steps: Reference gene primer amplification in the assay estimated nucleated cell counts. The repertoire was sequenced with immunoSEQ multiplex PCR; TCRdb's copy has only in-frame clones and lacks some. Clone size and the V and J calls come from that table; the DNA yielded D and trimming. The data show 26,000 or so clones, 90% seen once. The sequence was obtained from a human donor in a cohort sampled during active COVID-19. J is TRBJ2-7 and V is TRBV5-1; 10 bases fit TRBD2. Sequenced sample: peripheral blood. CDR3 amino acids: CASGSGGAYEQYF. CDR3 nucleotide sequence: TGCGCCAGCGGCAGCGGGGGGGCCTACGAGCAGTACTTC.